Each of the 30 T cell receptor beta chains below was sequenced from the same sample in a study of technical replicates of blood from several donors. Only in-frame clones appear in the TCRdb table, and some are missing; sequencing was by immunoSEQ multiplex PCR. The sample has roughly 80,000 clones; around nine tenths are singletons. Material for sequencing was T cells isolated from PBMCs. Every receptor here comes from a human donor in good health.

The rearrangement uses TRBV11-3 and TRBJ1-4; possible D gene TRBD1, 6 bases. This CDR3 spans 13 amino acids. Germline-derived CDR1 and CDR2 are SGHNT and YENEEA. V gave up 6 bases and J gave up 8 bases, with 13 bases separating them. The CDR3 spells CASSLGQGEKLFF. The CDR3 DNA reads TGTGCCAGCAGTTTGGGGCAGGGGGAAAAACTGTTTTTT.

The chain employs TRBV23-1 and TRBJ2-1, with 8 bases identical to TRBD2. Being an ORF, TRBV23-1 has a function that is uncertain. The V gene end was trimmed by 0 bases and the J gene end by 8 bases; junction bases not matched to a gene: 9. This CDR3 is built from 16 residues. The chain's CDR3 is CASSQSTWREVDEQFF. The CDR3 DNA reads TGCGCCAGCAGTCAATCCACGTGGCGGGAGGTGGATGAGCAGTTCTTC.

The CDR3 nucleotides are TGTGCCAGTAGTCCGGGGCGGGGCCCTCAGCCCCAGCATTTT. It is translated as CASSPGRGPQPQHF. The chain couples TRBV19 to TRBJ1-5, with TRBD1 as a possible D gene (5 bases). The CDR3 length is 14 residues. Germline CDR1 LNHDA, CDR2 SQIVND (reference sequence). Deletions cut 5 bases from V and 6 bases from J, with 14 bases between.

The V and J genes are TRBV27 and TRBJ1-2; 9 bases line up with TRBD1. The CDR3 runs 14 residues. Germline V CDR1 and CDR2: MNHEY, SMNVEV (reference sequence). V was pared by 6 bases and J by 4 bases, with 6 bases of the junction left unmatched. Written as DNA, the CDR3 is TGTGCCAGCAGACAGGGGGCGGATCGCTATGGCTACACCTTC. Its translation is CASRQGADRYGYTF.

This rearrangement joins TRBV9 to TRBJ1-1; D is possibly TRBD1 (6 bases). Looked up from germline, CDR1 is SGDLS and CDR2 is YYNGEE. The V end lost 3 bases, the J end lost 1 base, and 16 bases lay between the germline ends. CDR3 length: 16 residues. The CDR3 region has the DNA TGTGCCAGCAGCGCGAAGCCCGACAGGCCGAACACTGAAGCTTTCTTT. Its translation: CASSAKPDRPNTEAFF.

The rearrangement links TRBV18 to TRBJ2-1; D not certain. V dropped 2 bases and J dropped 8 bases, with 16 bases sitting between them. From germline, CDR1 is KGHSH and CDR2 LQKENI. The CDR3 has 15 amino acids. The CDR3 coding sequence is TGTGCCAGCTCACCAGGTCTCGTCCCAGTGGATGAGCAGTTCTTC. Its protein product is CASSPGLVPVDEQFF. Together with reference TRBV18 and TRBJ2-1, the CDR3 gives the full variable domain: NAGVMQNPRHLVRRRGQEARLRCSPMKGHSHVYWYRQLPEEGLKFMVYLQKENIIDESGMPKERFSAEFPKEGPSILRIQQVVRGDSAAYFCASSPGLVPVDEQFFGPGTRLTVL.

The chain carries TRBV6-5 and TRBJ2-7; 7 bases align to TRBD2. Per germline, CDR1 MNHEY and CDR2 SVGAGI. This CDR3 spans 15 amino acids. The J segment lost 4 bases and the V segment lost 5 bases, leaving 11 bases of the junction unmatched. This CDR3 reads CASSGSASGEYEQYF. DNA for the CDR3: TGTGCCAGCAGTGGTTCAGCTAGCGGTGAATACGAGCAGTACTTC.

The chain has TRBV6-1 and TRBJ2-1; D possibly corresponds to TRBD1 (6 bases). Trimming pared 6 bases from V and 4 bases from J, leaving 13 bases between. The CDR3 loop spans 14 amino acids. CDR1 and CDR2 from the germline V gene are MNHNS and SASEGT. In nucleotides, the CDR3 is TGTGCCAGCAGGGACAGTAGGAAATACAATGAGCAGTTCTTC. Encoded protein: CASRDSRKYNEQFF.

This chain connects TRBV4-3 to TRBJ1-4; a weak D match, TRBD1 (5 bases). The CDR3 consists of 19 residues. V lost 4 bases to trimming and J lost 0 bases, with 21 bases between them. Germline assignment: CDR1 LGHNA and CDR2 YSLEER. The CDR3 DNA sequence: TGCGCCAGCAGCCGCTCAAGATGGGGCCCCCGTGCAACTAATGAAAAACTGTTTTTT. Its protein is CASSRSRWGPRATNEKLFF.

The chain couples TRBV5-1 to TRBJ1-1, with a possible D match to TRBD1 (5 bases). V was clipped by 4 bases and J by 2 bases, with 21 bases between them. CDR3 size: 17 residues. Germline V lookup: CDR1 SGHRS, CDR2 YFSETQ. The chain's CDR3 is CASSLKSPDRTNTEAFF. CDR3 DNA: TGCGCCAGCAGCCTTAAAAGCCCTGACAGAACAAACACTGAAGCTTTCTTT.

The rearrangement uses TRBV19 and TRBJ2-7; 7 bases fit TRBD2. The CDR3 sequence is 14 residues long. CDR1 is LNHDA and CDR2 is SQIVND in the germline V gene (reference sequence). V was pared by 3 bases and J by 3 bases, with 5 bases of the junction left unmatched. The CDR3 DNA reads TGTGCCAGTAGTATTTTGGGCGGGAGCTACGAGCAGTACTTC. It specifies CASSILGGSYEQYF.

V gene TRBV7-3 combines with J gene TRBJ2-7; a weak D match, TRBD1 (6 bases). The CDR3 covers 14 residues. Germline assignment: CDR1 SGHTA and CDR2 FQGTGA. Trimming took 4 bases from V and 1 from J, leaving 11 bases between them. The CDR3 sequence is CASSSPGHSYEQYF. The CDR3 DNA is TGTGCCAGCAGCTCTCCGGGACATTCCTACGAGCAGTACTTC. The entire variable domain, with the rest obtained from reference TRBV7-3 and TRBJ2-7, is as follows: GAGVSQTPSNKVTEKGKYVELRCDPISGHTALYWYRQSLGQGPEFLIYFQGTGAADDSGLPNDRFFAVRPEGSVSTLKIQRTERGDSAVYLCASSSPGHSYEQYFGPGTRLTVT.

The chain has TRBV27 and TRBJ1-1; D might be TRBD1 (6 bases). Trimming stripped 6 bases from V and 6 bases from J, with 14 bases between. Germline lookup yields CDR1 MNHEY and CDR2 SMNVEV (reference sequence). There are 13 residues in the CDR3. CDR3 DNA: TGTGCCAGCAGACAGGGATGGGGAGCTGAAGCTTTCTTT. The encoded protein is CASRQGWGAEAFF.

This clone was counted once. The chain links TRBV6-1 to TRBJ2-2; 7 bases align to TRBD1. With 4 bases clipped from V and 0 bases from J, the junction kept 5 bases outside the gene matches. The CDR3 has 16 residues. CDR1 is MNHNS, CDR2 SASEGT, per germline. The CDR3 here is CASSVGTVANTGELFF. CDR3 coding DNA: TGTGCCAGCAGTGTAGGGACAGTAGCGAACACCGGGGAGCTGTTTTTT.

The chain is built from TRBV9 and TRBJ2-3, with 8 bases aligning to TRBD2. The CDR3 has 15 residues. The germline gives CDR1 SGDLS, CDR2 YYNGEE. The ends lost 0 bases at V and 5 bases at J; junction bases unmatched: 5. The CDR3 DNA reads TGTGCCAGCAGCGTAGCTAGGCTAGCGGGAGATACGCAGTATTTT. It yields the protein CASSVARLAGDTQYF.

The rearrangement joins TRBV19 to TRBJ1-2, with TRBD1 as a possible D gene (5 bases). The V and J ends lost 6 bases and 4 bases respectively, with 15 bases between them. Germline V gives CDR1 LNHDA, CDR2 SQIVND (reference sequence). The CDR3 loop spans 14 amino acids. This CDR3 is CASRKEGDGYGYTF. The CDR3 DNA follows: TGTGCCAGTAGGAAGGAAGGGGATGGCTATGGCTACACCTTC.

This chain uses TRBV27 with TRBJ2-1; D uncertain. Germline V gene data show CDR1 as MNHEY and CDR2 as SMNVEV (reference sequence). The ends were cut back, 4 bases at V and 6 bases at J, with 4 bases in the middle. The CDR3 is 11 amino acids. CDR3: CASSYINEQFF. The CDR3 nucleotides are TGTGCCAGCAGTTACATCAATGAGCAGTTCTTC.

This chain links TRBV15 with TRBJ2-7; 14 nucleotides line up with TRBD2. CDR3 length equals 15 residues. The V gene's germline CDR1 is LNHNV and CDR2 YYDKDF (reference sequence). After removal of 3 bases from V and 4 bases from J, the junction contained 2 bases not matched to a gene. Here the CDR3 DNA reads TGTGCCACCAGCAGGGGACTAGCGGGAGCTTACGAGCAGTACTTC. Amino acids: CATSRGLAGAYEQYF.

The CDR3 nucleotides read TGTGCCAGCAGTTTATCGCGCGGGTACACTGAAGCTTTCTTT. This gives the protein CASSLSRGYTEAFF. V is TRBV27 and J is TRBJ1-1, with D unclear. Germline V lookup: CDR1 MNHEY, CDR2 SMNVEV (reference sequence). Deletions cut 0 bases from V and 3 bases from J, with 8 bases between. The CDR3 length is 14 residues.

This sequence joins TRBV4-3 and TRBJ1-2; 9 nucleotides line up with TRBD1. The CDR3 is 13 amino acids. Looked up from germline, CDR1 is LGHNA and CDR2 is YSLEER. V lost 3 bases and J lost 8; bases outside the gene matches: 4. The CDR3 region has the DNA TGCGCCAGCAGCCAGCGGACAGGGGACGGCTACACCTTC. Protein product: CASSQRTGDGYTF.

The chain joins TRBV25-1 to TRBJ1-2; TRBD1 is a possible D gene (5 bases). CDR1 and CDR2 from the germline V gene are MGHDK and SYGVNS. Trimming removed 3 bases from V and 2 bases from J, with 13 bases in between. This CDR3 region has 15 residues. For the CDR3, the DNA is TGTGCCAGCAGTGATTTCGGGGGTGCCAACTATGGCTACACCTTC. The encoded protein is CASSDFGGANYGYTF.

This clone has only a few counts. The chain carries TRBV30 and TRBJ1-5, with D unresolved. V dropped 3 bases and J dropped 9 bases, with 15 bases sitting between them. The CDR3 is 13 residues long. Per the germline V gene, CDR1 is GTSNPN and CDR2 is SVGIG (reference sequence). The CDR3 region has the DNA TGTGCCTGGAGAGCTGAAAGAGATCTGCCCCAGCATTTT. It specifies CAWRAERDLPQHF.

The chain couples TRBV11-2 to TRBJ2-7; 13 bases fit TRBD2. The germline gives CDR1 SGHAT, CDR2 FQNNGV. CDR3 length equals 15 residues. After removal of 10 bases from V and 3 bases from J, the junction contained 9 bases not matched to a gene. CDR3 nucleotides: TGTGCCACTACTCGGGGGACTAGCGGGATCTACGAGCAGTACTTC. This sequence encodes CATTRGTSGIYEQYF.

The chain has TRBV7-2 and TRBJ1-5; 8 nucleotides align to TRBD1. Germline V CDR1 and CDR2: SGHTA, FQGNSA. V was clipped by 0 bases and J by 2 bases; unmatched bases: 0. The CDR3 loop spans 15 amino acids. The CDR3 nucleotides are TGTGCCAGCAGCTTAGCGGGACAGGGCAATCAGCCCCAGCATTTT. Translated: CASSLAGQGNQPQHF.

This clone was detected only once. The chain combines TRBV7-8 with TRBJ2-7, with 7 bases lining up with TRBD2. Trimming took 2 bases from V and 3 from J; bases not matched to a gene: 4. The CDR3 is made up of 14 amino acids. The germline V gene has CDR1 SGHVS and CDR2 FQNEAQ. Here the CDR3 DNA reads TGTGCCAGCAGCTTAAAAGGGGACTACTACGAGCAGTACTTC. Translation: CASSLKGDYYEQYF.

This clone has a single count. The chain recombines TRBV28 with TRBJ2-4; TRBD1 might be the D (5 bases). The length of the CDR3 is 14 residues. Deletions cut 2 bases from V and 5 bases from J, with 10 bases between. CDR1 and CDR2 (germline): MDHEN, SYDVKM. CDR3 sequence reads: CASSLAGLENIQYF. In nucleotides, the CDR3 is TGTGCCAGCAGTTTAGCAGGGCTTGAAAACATTCAGTACTTC.

The rearrangement links TRBV5-1 to TRBJ2-3, with D possibly matching TRBD1 (5 bases). The CDR3 contains 13 residues. The V gene's germline CDR1 is SGHRS and CDR2 YFSETQ. Trimming stripped 0 bases from V and 4 bases from J, with 6 bases between. The CDR3 reads CASSLEGADTQYF. The CDR3 region has the DNA TGCGCCAGCAGCTTGGAAGGGGCAGATACGCAGTATTTT. Using reference TRBV5-1 and TRBJ2-3 for the parts outside the CDR3, the full variable domain is KAGVTQTPRYLIKTRGQQVTLSCSPISGHRSVSWYQQTPGQGLQFLFEYFSETQRNKGNFPGRFSGRQFSNSRSEMNVSTLELGDSALYLCASSLEGADTQYFGPGTRLTVL.

This chain joins TRBV18 and TRBJ2-1; 11 bases match TRBD2. CDR1 is KGHSH, CDR2 LQKENI, per germline. V lost 0 bases to trimming and J lost 14 bases; unmatched junction nucleotides: 6. The CDR3 consists of 14 residues. Written as DNA, the CDR3 is TGTGCCAGCTCACCACCGGATACTAGCGGGAGAAAGTTCTTC. Its protein is CASSPPDTSGRKFF.

This clone has a handful of counts. This rearrangement joins TRBV2 to TRBJ2-1; a weak D match, TRBD2 (6 bases). V lost 6 bases, J lost 5 bases, and 8 bases lay in between. Germline-derived CDR1 and CDR2 are SNHLY and FYNNEI. The CDR3 extends over 12 amino acids. The CDR3 loop reads CASRDYHNEQFF. CDR3 sequence (DNA): TGTGCCAGCAGGGACTATCACAATGAGCAGTTCTTC.

The chain uses TRBV19 and TRBJ1-1; no clear D. The ends were cut back, 5 bases at V and 1 base at J, with 5 bases in the middle. From germline, CDR1 is LNHDA and CDR2 SQIVND (reference sequence). This CDR3 contains 12 residues. The CDR3 sequence: CASSYRNTEAFF. The DNA for the CDR3 is TGTGCCAGTAGTTACAGGAACACTGAAGCTTTCTTT.